This T cell receptor (beta chain) is drawn from a study of identifying expanded T cells in peripheral blood. The table came from immunoSEQ multiplex PCR; TCRdb's copy has only in-frame clones and leaves some out. The sample shows 110,000 or so clones, 88% of them seen only once. Germline lookup yields CDR1 SQVTM and CDR2 ANQGSEA. The junction had 6 bases not matched to a gene; V was cut back by 7 bases and J by 3 bases. The CDR3 has 13 residues. Input material: blood. This TCR was recovered from a person aged 18 to 75 in good health. The chain is built from TRBV29-1 and TRBJ2-7; 10 bases line up with TRBD2. In DNA form, the CDR3 reads TGCAGCGGCAAAGCTAGCGGGAGCTACGAGCAGTACTTC. Amino acids: CSGKASGSYEQYF.